These T cell receptor beta chains were read from a single sample in a study of blood T cells in healthy people across ages. TCRdb passed the 5' RACE reads through MiXCR, listing each CDR3 protein once. The sample carries 1.5 million or so distinct CDR3 sequences, approximately 42% recorded once. The source material was blood. The source is a woman aged 18-30 years in good health. CDR3s include the opening cysteine and the closing phenylalanine or tryptophan. D genes are given only for firm matches. Rows give clone size only sometimes, using once, few, many, or a class for an expanded clone.

cdr3_nt: TGTGCCAGCAGGGCCAACGTGGTAGCGGGGGCCTACAATGAGCAGTTCTTC
cdr3_aa: CASRANVVAGAYNEQFF
v_call: TRBV6-1
clone_size: .
j_call: TRBJ2-1
d_call: TRBD2

cdr3_nt: TGCAGCGTTGATGGGACAGGTTCCGAAAAACTGTTTTTT
cdr3_aa: CSVDGTGSEKLFF
v_call: TRBV29-1
clone_size: many
j_call: TRBJ1-4
d_call: TRBD1

cdr3_nt: TGTGCCAGCAGTGCAACCATGGGACAGTATGAAGCTTTCTTT
cdr3_aa: CASSATMGQYEAFF
v_call: TRBV27
clone_size: .
j_call: TRBJ1-1
d_call: TRBD1

cdr3_nt: TGTGCCAGCAGCAGCGGAGTTACCACAGATACGCAGTATTTT
cdr3_aa: CASSSGVTTDTQYF
v_call: TRBV9
clone_size: .
j_call: TRBJ2-3
d_call: .

cdr3_nt: TGTGCCAGCAGTCCGCCCGGGACAGGGGTTGGTCAGCCCCAGCATTTT
cdr3_aa: CASSPPGTGVGQPQHF
v_call: TRBV28
clone_size: .
j_call: TRBJ1-5
d_call: TRBD1

cdr3_nt: TGTGCCAGCAGAACACTAGCGGGAGGGAGGAATGAGCAGTTCTTC
cdr3_aa: CASRTLAGGRNEQFF
v_call: TRBV12-3/TRBV12-4
clone_size: few
j_call: TRBJ2-1
d_call: TRBD2

cdr3_nt: TGTGCCAGCAGCCGGGACAGGTCAGAGTTGGGTGGCTACACCTTC
cdr3_aa: CASSRDRSELGGYTF
v_call: TRBV7-2
clone_size: few
j_call: TRBJ1-2
d_call: TRBD1

cdr3_nt: TGTGCCAGCAGCGGGGGCGCGGGTGATGAGCAGTTCTTC
cdr3_aa: CASSGGAGDEQFF
v_call: TRBV6-4
clone_size: .
j_call: TRBJ2-1
d_call: .

cdr3_nt: TGTGCCAGCGGTGACTATAATTCACCCCTCCACTTT
cdr3_aa: CASGDYNSPLHF
v_call: TRBV11-2
clone_size: once
j_call: TRBJ1-6
d_call: .

cdr3_nt: TGCGCCAGCAGTGAGACTAGCTCCGACAATGAGCAGTTCTTC
cdr3_aa: CASSETSSDNEQFF
v_call: TRBV5-1
clone_size: .
j_call: TRBJ2-1
d_call: TRBD2

cdr3_nt: TGTGCCACCTATACTCTGGCGGGAGGAATGTACGAGCAGTACTTC
cdr3_aa: CATYTLAGGMYEQYF
v_call: TRBV6-1
clone_size: .
j_call: TRBJ2-7
d_call: TRBD2

cdr3_nt: TGCGCCAGCAGCCAAGATCGCGCAGGGGGACGGTACGAGCAGTACTTC
cdr3_aa: CASSQDRAGGRYEQYF
v_call: TRBV4-1
clone_size: few
j_call: TRBJ2-7
d_call: TRBD1

cdr3_nt: TGTGCCTGGACCCCGGGGAGTGAGACCCAGTACTTC
cdr3_aa: CAWTPGSETQYF
v_call: TRBV30
clone_size: once
j_call: TRBJ2-5
d_call: .

cdr3_nt: TGTGCCAGCAGCGCCTCAGGACTAGTAATGAGCGAGCAGTTCTTC
cdr3_aa: CASSASGLVMSEQFF
v_call: TRBV9
clone_size: many
j_call: TRBJ2-1
d_call: TRBD2

cdr3_nt: TGTGCCAGCAGTTTACAGAACCCTTCGTACGGCTACACCTTC
cdr3_aa: CASSLQNPSYGYTF
v_call: TRBV12-3/TRBV12-4
clone_size: .
j_call: TRBJ1-2
d_call: .

cdr3_nt: TGTGCCAGCAGTGATTACGACAGGAACACTGAAGCTTTCTTT
cdr3_aa: CASSDYDRNTEAFF
v_call: TRBV25-1
clone_size: .
j_call: TRBJ1-1
d_call: .

cdr3_nt: TGTGCCAGCGGCGCGGGGGGGACGGCCGGGGAGCTGTTTTTT
cdr3_aa: CASGAGGTAGELFF
v_call: TRBV12-3/TRBV12-4
clone_size: .
j_call: TRBJ2-2
d_call: TRBD2

cdr3_nt: TGTGCCAGCAGCTTAGGAGTAGCGGATGATAGGGTGTTCTTC
cdr3_aa: CASSLGVADDRVFF
v_call: TRBV7-8
clone_size: .
j_call: TRBJ2-1
d_call: .

cdr3_nt: TGCAGTGCTCCCTCAAACTACTATGGCTACACCTTC
cdr3_aa: CSAPSNYYGYTF
v_call: TRBV20-1
clone_size: .
j_call: TRBJ1-2
d_call: .

cdr3_nt: TGTGCCAGCAGGTCCGGGACCTCCGGTGGGGTCGGCAAAAACATTCAGTACTTC
cdr3_aa: CASRSGTSGGVGKNIQYF
v_call: TRBV28
clone_size: .
j_call: TRBJ2-4
d_call: .

cdr3_nt: TGTGCCAGCAGTGAGGGTTCTAACTATGGCTACACCTTC
cdr3_aa: CASSEGSNYGYTF
v_call: TRBV5-1
clone_size: many
j_call: TRBJ1-2
d_call: .

cdr3_nt: TGTGCCAGCAGTGACCCCACCGACAGCACAGATACGCAGTATTTT
cdr3_aa: CASSDPTDSTDTQYF
v_call: TRBV6-4
clone_size: .
j_call: TRBJ2-3
d_call: .

cdr3_nt: TGTGCCAGCAGCTTAAGTCTGTATAGCGACTGGAACTACGAGCAGTACTTC
cdr3_aa: CASSLSLYSDWNYEQYF
v_call: TRBV11-2
clone_size: .
j_call: TRBJ2-7
d_call: .

cdr3_nt: TGTGCCACCAGCGCGGGGATGGGGACGATAAATGAGCAGTTCTTC
cdr3_aa: CATSAGMGTINEQFF
v_call: TRBV24-1
clone_size: .
j_call: TRBJ2-1
d_call: .

cdr3_nt: TGCGCCAGCAGCCCTGCCGGAGCGGGGGACACAGATACGCAGTATTTT
cdr3_aa: CASSPAGAGDTDTQYF
v_call: TRBV5-1
clone_size: .
j_call: TRBJ2-3
d_call: TRBD2

cdr3_nt: TGTGCCACCAAAAAGGGAACGAACACTGAAGCTTTCTTT
cdr3_aa: CATKKGTNTEAFF
v_call: TRBV24-1
clone_size: few
j_call: TRBJ1-1
d_call: .

cdr3_nt: TGTGCCTGGAGTGACATCTATGGCTACACCTTC
cdr3_aa: CAWSDIYGYTF
v_call: TRBV30
clone_size: .
j_call: TRBJ1-2
d_call: .

cdr3_nt: TGCGCCAGCAGCTTGGAACTAGCGCGTTACAATGAGCAGTTCTTC
cdr3_aa: CASSLELARYNEQFF
v_call: TRBV5-1
clone_size: .
j_call: TRBJ2-1
d_call: TRBD2

cdr3_nt: TGTGCCAGCTCACCACTAGGAGAATTGAACACTGAAGCTTTCTTT
cdr3_aa: CASSPLGELNTEAFF
v_call: TRBV18
clone_size: few
j_call: TRBJ1-1
d_call: .

cdr3_nt: TGTGCCAGCAGCAGGGTGTACACTGAAGCTTTCTTT
cdr3_aa: CASSRVYTEAFF
v_call: TRBV7-9
clone_size: .
j_call: TRBJ1-1
d_call: .

cdr3_nt: TGTGCCAGCAGTCCCCACAGGGGCGGTTCCTACGAGCAGTACTTC
cdr3_aa: CASSPHRGGSYEQYF
v_call: TRBV28
clone_size: once
j_call: TRBJ2-7
d_call: TRBD1

cdr3_nt: TGTGCCAGCAGTGGTTGGGAGGTTAGCACAGATACGCAGTATTTT
cdr3_aa: CASSGWEVSTDTQYF
v_call: TRBV12-3/TRBV12-4
clone_size: .
j_call: TRBJ2-3
d_call: .

cdr3_nt: TGCAGCGCCCACCCCGGGACAGGGGTTAACTATGGCTACACCTTC
cdr3_aa: CSAHPGTGVNYGYTF
v_call: TRBV29-1
clone_size: .
j_call: TRBJ1-2
d_call: TRBD1

cdr3_nt: TGTGCCAGCACCATAAGGGGCTTGAGCACAGATATGGAATATTTT
cdr3_aa: CASTIRGLSTDMEYF
v_call: TRBV12-3/TRBV12-4
clone_size: once
j_call: TRBJ2-3
d_call: .

cdr3_nt: TGCAGCGTTGTCGTTGATGAGCAGTTCTTC
cdr3_aa: CSVVVDEQFF
v_call: TRBV29-1
clone_size: few
j_call: TRBJ2-1
d_call: .

cdr3_nt: TGTGCCAGCAGTATAACAGGGAGCCCGGGCCTTAACTATGGCTACACCTTT
cdr3_aa: CASSITGSPGLNYGYTF
v_call: TRBV12-3/TRBV12-4
clone_size: .
j_call: TRBJ1-2
d_call: .

cdr3_nt: TGTGCCACCAGCAGAGATCTCTTCGGACCTCCCTACGAGCAGTACTTC
cdr3_aa: CATSRDLFGPPYEQYF
v_call: TRBV15
clone_size: .
j_call: TRBJ2-7
d_call: .

cdr3_nt: TGTGCCAGCAGCTCGATGGGGGGCCCCCCAGATACGCAGTATTTT
cdr3_aa: CASSSMGGPPDTQYF
v_call: TRBV11-2
clone_size: .
j_call: TRBJ2-3
d_call: .

cdr3_nt: TGTGCCTGGGGGTCCCCTAGCCCTAACTATGGCTACACCTTC
cdr3_aa: CAWGSPSPNYGYTF
v_call: TRBV30
clone_size: .
j_call: TRBJ1-2
d_call: .

cdr3_nt: TGTGCCAGCAGTTTCGGGCCACGCTACGAGCAGTACTTC
cdr3_aa: CASSFGPRYEQYF
v_call: TRBV27
clone_size: few
j_call: TRBJ2-7
d_call: .

cdr3_nt: TGTGCCAGCAGACCTCAGGGGGCGGTCGGAAAACTGTTTTTT
cdr3_aa: CASRPQGAVGKLFF
v_call: TRBV28
clone_size: few
j_call: TRBJ1-4
d_call: TRBD1

cdr3_nt: TGTGCCAGCAGTCGGAAGGGACCGGGGGCGAATCAGCCCCAGCATTTT
cdr3_aa: CASSRKGPGANQPQHF
v_call: TRBV6-5
clone_size: .
j_call: TRBJ1-5
d_call: .

cdr3_nt: TGCAGTGCCCCAGCGGGGGGCCGCGGTACGCAGTATTTT
cdr3_aa: CSAPAGGRGTQYF
v_call: TRBV20-1
clone_size: .
j_call: TRBJ2-3
d_call: TRBD2

cdr3_nt: TGTGCCAGCAGTGAACTAGGGGCTAGCTCCTACAATGAGCAGTTCTTC
cdr3_aa: CASSELGASSYNEQFF
v_call: TRBV6-1
clone_size: .
j_call: TRBJ2-1
d_call: .

cdr3_nt: TGTGCCAGCTGGAGCAGGAACAATGAGCAGTTCTTC
cdr3_aa: CASWSRNNEQFF
v_call: TRBV7-9
clone_size: few
j_call: TRBJ2-1
d_call: .

cdr3_nt: TGTGCCATCAGTGCGGGACAGAATTCACCCCTCCACTTT
cdr3_aa: CAISAGQNSPLHF
v_call: TRBV10-3
clone_size: few
j_call: TRBJ1-6
d_call: TRBD1

cdr3_nt: TGTGCCAGCAGCCCGCGTCTAGCGGGCACAGATACGCAGTATTTT
cdr3_aa: CASSPRLAGTDTQYF
v_call: TRBV11-2
clone_size: .
j_call: TRBJ2-3
d_call: TRBD2

cdr3_nt: TGCGCCAGCAGCTTGGGCCCTAGCGGGGCCTACAATGAGCAGTTCTTC
cdr3_aa: CASSLGPSGAYNEQFF
v_call: TRBV5-1
clone_size: .
j_call: TRBJ2-1
d_call: TRBD2

cdr3_nt: TGTGCCAGCAGTTCCGGGACAGGCCGAAACATTCAGTACTTC
cdr3_aa: CASSSGTGRNIQYF
v_call: TRBV6-6
clone_size: .
j_call: TRBJ2-4
d_call: TRBD1

cdr3_nt: TGCAGTGCTAGAGATCTCTTGGCCGTCTTTCCCCATGGCTACACCTTC
cdr3_aa: CSARDLLAVFPHGYTF
v_call: TRBV20-1
clone_size: few
j_call: TRBJ1-2
d_call: .

cdr3_nt: TGTGCCAGCAGCTTAAGGCTAGGGAGGGATACGCAGTATTTT
cdr3_aa: CASSLRLGRDTQYF
v_call: TRBV7-9
clone_size: .
j_call: TRBJ2-3
d_call: .

cdr3_nt: TGTGCCAGCAGCTTAAGTTGGGACGGCGCCAGGGGCTACACCTTC
cdr3_aa: CASSLSWDGARGYTF
v_call: TRBV7-3
clone_size: few
j_call: TRBJ1-2
d_call: .

cdr3_nt: TGTGCCAGCGCTTTCTCACTGGGACAGTTAAGCACAGATACGCAGTATTTT
cdr3_aa: CASAFSLGQLSTDTQYF
v_call: TRBV7-9
clone_size: .
j_call: TRBJ2-3
d_call: TRBD1

cdr3_nt: TGTGCCGGCAGCTTAAAGGGAGGGACAGGGGGCGTAAATGAGCAGTTCTTC
cdr3_aa: CAGSLKGGTGGVNEQFF
v_call: TRBV7-3
clone_size: .
j_call: TRBJ2-1
d_call: TRBD1

cdr3_nt: TGCAGCTCCTCGGGGGGCCTTGACAATGAGCAGTTCTTC
cdr3_aa: CSSSGGLDNEQFF
v_call: TRBV29-1
clone_size: many
j_call: TRBJ2-1
d_call: .

cdr3_nt: TGTGCCAGCAGTTACGGACAGGGGGACCCCTACGAGCAGTACTTC
cdr3_aa: CASSYGQGDPYEQYF
v_call: TRBV6-5
clone_size: .
j_call: TRBJ2-7
d_call: TRBD1

cdr3_nt: TGTGCCACCAGCAGAGATCCCCGAATTTTGGCGGGGAACACAGATACGCAGTATTTT
cdr3_aa: CATSRDPRILAGNTDTQYF
v_call: TRBV15
clone_size: few
j_call: TRBJ2-3
d_call: .